This T cell receptor (beta chain) was sequenced during a study of cytomegalovirus exposure and HLA in healthy donors. 13 Jbeta primers and 60 Vbeta primers were used for the PCR. Libraries were prepared by immunoSEQ multiplex PCR; TCRdb keeps only in-frame clonotypes and omits some of them. In the table there are over 40,000 clones, roughly 76% of which are singletons. This clone appeared a single time. The receptor's source is a middle-aged woman in good health and CMV-seropositive. Sequencing was done on a sample of PBMCs.

The CDR3 loop is CASSLRTAYTGELFF. The CDR3 DNA reads as TGTGCCAGCAGCTTAAGGACAGCTTACACCGGGGAGCTGTTTTTT. V usage is TRBV7-8 and J usage is TRBJ2-2; the D gene is possibly TRBD1 (6 bases). The V gene's germline CDR1 is SGHVS and CDR2 FQNEAQ. The CDR3 consists of 15 residues. V lost 2 bases and J lost 3, with 10 bases in between.